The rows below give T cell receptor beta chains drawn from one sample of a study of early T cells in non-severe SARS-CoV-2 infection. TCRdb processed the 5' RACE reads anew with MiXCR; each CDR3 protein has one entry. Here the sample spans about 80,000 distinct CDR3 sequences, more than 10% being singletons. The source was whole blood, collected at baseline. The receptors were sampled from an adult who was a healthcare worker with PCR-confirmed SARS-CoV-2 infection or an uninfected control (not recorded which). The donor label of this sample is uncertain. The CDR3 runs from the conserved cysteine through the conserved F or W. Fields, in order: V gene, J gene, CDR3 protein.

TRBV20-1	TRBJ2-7	CSAVIVLGYEQYF
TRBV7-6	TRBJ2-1	CASSFTWTDGAYNEQFF
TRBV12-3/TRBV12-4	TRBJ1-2	CASSLKRDPFRHGYTF
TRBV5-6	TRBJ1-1	CASHFVNTEAFF
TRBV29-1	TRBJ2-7	CSVSTGSSYEQYF
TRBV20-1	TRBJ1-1	CSAPPMGGSLMNTEAFF
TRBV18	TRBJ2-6	CASSGQAANVLTF
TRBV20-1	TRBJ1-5	CSARPHVGGSNQPQHF
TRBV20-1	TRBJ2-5	CSASSGTGQETQYF
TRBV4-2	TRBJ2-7	CASSPGQGAYEQYF